This T cell receptor (beta chain) was sequenced during a study of response to subunit inactivated influenza vaccine. General study points: Few new T cells, the authors suggested, are recruited by each seasonal influenza vaccination.

CDR3 length equals 14 residues. V lost 3 bases, J lost 4 bases, and 12 bases lay in between. TCRdb ran MiXCR on the RT-PCR reads and lists one entry per CDR3 protein. The sample consists of around 710,000 distinct CDR3 sequences, approximately 15% of them appearing once. This clonotype was seen at least ten times. Its cognate antigen is unknown. This clonotype was obtained from a man in his fifties or sixties who received an inactivated influenza vaccine. The source was PBMCs from blood, collected around 14 days before vaccination. The rearrangement uses TRBV12-3 or TRBV12-4 and TRBJ2-5; D possibly corresponds to TRBD1 (6 bases). The CDR3 nucleotides read TGTGCCAGCAGTTTGGTTACAGGGTCAGAGACCCAGTACTTC. Protein sequence: CASSLVTGSETQYF.